This is a list of T cell receptor beta chains from one sample in a study of cytomegalovirus exposure and HLA in healthy donors. Data came from immunoSEQ multiplex PCR; TCRdb stores just in-frame clones and leaves some out. The sample records 65,000 or so clones, about 72% being singletons. Sequenced: PBMCs. These receptors were taken from a girl aged 10 to 17 in good health and CMV-seropositive. Each CDR3 is given with its conserved first and last residue. D genes are given only for firm matches. The listing skips clone size in some rows; elsewhere it reads once, few, many or a size class.

>TRBV6-5|12|.|TRBJ1-1|.
CASSQGGGRAFF
TGTGCCAGCAGCCAAGGGGGGGGGCGGGCTTTCTTT
>TRBV14|16|.|TRBJ1-1|TRBD1
CASSQVLPQGDTEAFF
TGTGCCAGCAGCCAAGTCCTCCCACAGGGGGACACTGAAGCTTTCTTT
>TRBV6-5|14|.|TRBJ1-5|.
CASRAGSPNQPQHF
TGTGCCAGCAGGGCGGGCAGCCCAAATCAGCCCCAGCATTTT
>TRBV28|14|.|TRBJ1-1|.
CATAPQGLSTEAFF
TGTGCCACCGCTCCCCAGGGTCTTAGTACTGAAGCTTTCTTT
>TRBV28|14|.|TRBJ1-2|.
CASSQGDFHYGYTF
TGTGCCAGCAGTCAAGGGGATTTTCACTATGGCTACACCTTC
>TRBV9|13|.|TRBJ1-1|.
CASSVIRDTEAFF
TGTGCCAGCAGCGTAATTCGAGACACTGAAGCTTTCTTT
>TRBV15|14|once|TRBJ2-1|TRBD2
CATSRDGWREKLFF
TGTGCCACCAGCAGAGACGGGTGGCGGGAGAAACTGTTCTTC
>TRBV6-1|14|.|TRBJ2-5|TRBD2
CACGLAGAQETQYF
TGTGCCTGTGGACTAGCGGGGGCCCAAGAGACCCAGTACTTC
>TRBV4-1|16|.|TRBJ2-7|.
CASSQDRGSGSYEQYF
TGCGCCAGCAGCCAAGATAGAGGCAGTGGCTCCTACGAGCAGTACTTC
>TRBV30|13|.|TRBJ2-1|TRBD2
CAWGLAGVGEQFF
TGTGCCTGGGGACTAGCGGGGGTAGGGGAGCAGTTCTTC
>TRBV4-2|15|.|TRBJ2-2|.
CASSQGGQNTGELFF
TGTGCCAGCAGCCAAGGGGGACAGAACACCGGGGAGCTGTTTTTT
>TRBV27|12|few|TRBJ2-7|.
CASSSGAYEQYF
TGTGCCAGCAGTTCCGGAGCCTACGAGCAGTACTTC
>TRBV29-1|13|.|TRBJ2-7|TRBD2
CSVGTRGWDEQYF
TGCAGCGTTGGGACTAGGGGCTGGGACGAGCAGTACTTC
>TRBV19|14|.|TRBJ1-1|.
CASSIGRYNTEAFF
TGTGCCAGTAGTATAGGGCGGTATAATACTGAAGCTTTCTTT
>TRBV15|14|few|TRBJ2-7|.
CATSRTDRLYEQYF
TGTGCCACCAGCAGAACGGACAGATTATACGAGCAGTACTTC
>TRBV10-3|16|.|TRBJ2-2|.
CAIRGRGFEDTGELFF
TGTGCCATCAGAGGGAGGGGGTTTGAGGACACCGGGGAGCTGTTTTTT
>TRBV15|14|.|TRBJ2-7|.
CATSGGSLSAEQYF
TGTGCCACCAGCGGGGGGTCACTCTCCGCGGAGCAGTACTTC
>TRBV27|14|.|TRBJ2-3|TRBD1
CASSSGQGMGTQYF
TGTGCCAGCAGTTCGGGACAGGGCATGGGTACGCAGTATTTT
>TRBV18|15|.|TRBJ2-7|TRBD1
CASSLNRDRGGEQYF
TGTGCCAGCTCACTAAACCGGGACAGGGGAGGCGAGCAGTACTTC
>TRBV5-1|19|.|TRBJ2-1|.
CASSSWAQSATLFYNEQFF
TGCGCCAGCAGCTCTTGGGCCCAGAGTGCAACCCTCTTTTACAATGAGCAGTTCTTC
>TRBV2|13|.|TRBJ1-2|.
CASREGRADGYTF
TGTGCCAGCAGGGAAGGGCGGGCTGATGGCTACACCTTC
>TRBV18|15|.|TRBJ1-5|.
CASSFLAGEKQPQHF
TGTGCCAGCTCCTTCCTTGCGGGGGAGAAACAGCCCCAGCATTTT
>TRBV6-5|12|.|TRBJ2-1|.
CASLDTYNEQFF
TGTGCCAGCCTGGACACCTACAATGAGCAGTTCTTC
>TRBV28|15|.|TRBJ1-3|.
CASSLWTRGTNTIYF
TGTGCCAGCAGTTTGTGGACACGCGGTACAAACACCATATATTTT
>TRBV5-1|14|once|TRBJ1-2|TRBD1
CASSPGQGNYGYTF
TGCGCCAGCAGCCCGGGACAGGGGAACTATGGCTACACCTTC
>TRBV11-2|13|.|TRBJ2-5|TRBD2
CASSPGGGKTQYF
TGTGCCAGCAGCCCGGGGGGGGGAAAGACCCAGTACTTC
>TRBV6-6|12|few|TRBJ2-7|TRBD1
CGAGTGKNEQYF
TGTGGGGCCGGGACAGGGAAAAACGAGCAGTACTTC
>TRBV9|13|once|TRBJ2-2|.
CASRRVLTGELFF
TGTGCCAGCCGCCGGGTCTTAACCGGGGAGCTGTTTTTT
>TRBV9|15|.|TRBJ2-1|.
CASSVGLDAYNEQFF
TGTGCCAGCAGCGTAGGGCTAGACGCCTACAATGAGCAGTTCTTC
>TRBV19|20|.|TRBJ1-5|.
CASSRSGMDLTVNSNQPQHF
TGTGCCAGTAGTAGATCCGGAATGGACCTGACAGTAAATAGCAATCAGCCCCAGCATTTT
>TRBV7-2|14|.|TRBJ2-3|.
CASSFQTSTDTQYF
TGTGCCAGCAGCTTCCAGACTAGCACAGATACGCAGTATTTT
>TRBV28|12|few|TRBJ1-1|.
CASSSEDRGAFF
TGTGCCAGCAGTTCCGAGGACAGAGGGGCTTTCTTT
>TRBV28|14|few|TRBJ1-1|TRBD1
CASRSGQLNTEAFF
TGTGCCAGCAGGTCGGGACAGCTGAACACTGAAGCTTTCTTT
>TRBV27|14|once|TRBJ2-5|TRBD1
CASRSYRGKETQYF
TGTGCCAGCAGGTCCTACAGGGGGAAAGAGACCCAGTACTTC
>TRBV6-6|12|.|TRBJ1-2|.
CASSHRDYGYTF
TGTGCCAGCAGTCACAGGGACTATGGCTACACCTTC
>TRBV4-1|13|.|TRBJ2-7|.
CASSQGLNYEQYF
TGCGCCAGCAGTCAGGGGTTGAACTACGAGCAGTACTTC
>TRBV9|15|.|TRBJ2-2|TRBD2
CASSPRGGDTGELFF
TGTGCCAGCAGCCCCCGGGGGGGGGACACCGGGGAGCTGTTTTTT
>TRBV11-3|16|.|TRBJ2-1|TRBD1
CASSLSLSGQAHEQFF
TGTGCCAGCAGCTTATCGCTCTCAGGACAGGCCCATGAGCAGTTCTTC
>TRBV5-4|20|.|TRBJ2-3|TRBD2
CASSGLGGGASKLYTDTQYF
TGTGCCAGCAGCGGGTTGGGCGGGGGGGCCTCGAAATTATACACAGATACGCAGTATTTT
>TRBV4-1|15|.|TRBJ2-5|TRBD2
CASSQGGLSAGAQYF
TGCGCCAGCAGCCAAGGGGGACTATCCGCCGGGGCCCAGTACTTC
>TRBV7-2|13|.|TRBJ2-7|TRBD2
CASSRSGGDEQYF
TGTGCCAGCAGCCGTAGCGGGGGAGACGAGCAGTACTTC
>TRBV9|15|.|TRBJ2-3|TRBD2
CASAGTSGNTDTQYF
TGTGCCAGCGCCGGGACTAGCGGGAACACAGATACGCAGTATTTT
>TRBV9|15|once|TRBJ2-1|TRBD1
CASSGPRGLSNEQFF
TGTGCCAGCAGCGGCCCTAGGGGGCTTTCGAATGAGCAGTTCTTC
>TRBV2|13|.|TRBJ1-4|.
CASSDLWGGVIIF
TGTGCCAGCAGTGACCTCTGGGGGGGGGTTATAATCTTT
>TRBV7-7|16|.|TRBJ2-1|TRBD2
CASSLVRASGLNEQFF
TGTGCCAGCAGCTTGGTTCGGGCTAGCGGGCTCAATGAGCAGTTCTTC
>TRBV4-1|16|.|TRBJ1-2|.
CASSRFGVATNYGYTF
TGCGCCAGCAGCCGTTTCGGTGTCGCGACTAACTATGGCTACACCTTC
>TRBV11-2|15|once|TRBJ2-6|.
CASSRGATGANVLTF
TGTGCCAGCAGCCGGGGGGCTACAGGGGCCAACGTCCTGACTTTC
>TRBV19|12|few|TRBJ1-2|.
CASSISVYGYTF
TGTGCCAGTAGTATATCCGTCTATGGCTACACCTTC
>TRBV7-9|13|.|TRBJ1-2|.
CASSLGGGDGYTF
TGTGCCAGCAGCTTAGGGGGGGGTGATGGCTACACCTTC
>TRBV7-8|14|.|TRBJ2-7|.
CASSQSRISYEQYF
TGTGCCAGCAGCCAAAGCCGAATTTCCTACGAGCAGTACTTC
>TRBV11-2|14|.|TRBJ2-5|.
CASSLAPGIETQYF
TGTGCCAGCAGCTTAGCACCCGGGATCGAGACCCAGTACTTC
>TRBV2|13|.|TRBJ1-1|TRBD1
CASRDDRGPEAFF
TGTGCCAGCAGAGACGACAGGGGGCCGGAGGCTTTCTTT
>TRBV6-6|14|.|TRBJ1-5|.
CASSYADSSQPQHF
TGTGCCAGCAGTTACGCTGACTCCAGTCAGCCCCAGCATTTT